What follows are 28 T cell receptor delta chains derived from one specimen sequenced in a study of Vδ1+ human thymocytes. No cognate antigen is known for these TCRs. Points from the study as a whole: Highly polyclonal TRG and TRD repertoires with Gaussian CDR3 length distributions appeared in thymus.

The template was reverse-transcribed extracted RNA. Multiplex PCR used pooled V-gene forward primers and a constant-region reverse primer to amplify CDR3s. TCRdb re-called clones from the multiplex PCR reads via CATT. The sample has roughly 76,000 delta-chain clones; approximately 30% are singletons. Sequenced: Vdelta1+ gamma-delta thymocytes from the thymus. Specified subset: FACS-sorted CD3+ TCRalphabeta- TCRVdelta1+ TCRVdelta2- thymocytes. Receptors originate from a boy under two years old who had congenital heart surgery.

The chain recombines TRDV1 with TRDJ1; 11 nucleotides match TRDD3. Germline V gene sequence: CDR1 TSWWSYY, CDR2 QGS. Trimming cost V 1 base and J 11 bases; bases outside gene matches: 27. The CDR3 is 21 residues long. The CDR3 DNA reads TGTGCTCTTGGGGAACGGCCCTCCGCATTGCTGGGGGATACTACTGCTTGTAGGCTCATCTTT. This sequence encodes CALGERPSALLGDTTACRLIF.

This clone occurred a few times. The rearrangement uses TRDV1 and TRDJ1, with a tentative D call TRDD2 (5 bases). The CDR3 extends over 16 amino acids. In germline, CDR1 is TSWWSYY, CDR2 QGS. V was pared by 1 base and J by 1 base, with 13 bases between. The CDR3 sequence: CALGEPSLGVTDKLIF. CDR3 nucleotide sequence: TGTGCTCTTGGGGAACCTTCCCTCGGGGTCACCGATAAACTCATCTTT.

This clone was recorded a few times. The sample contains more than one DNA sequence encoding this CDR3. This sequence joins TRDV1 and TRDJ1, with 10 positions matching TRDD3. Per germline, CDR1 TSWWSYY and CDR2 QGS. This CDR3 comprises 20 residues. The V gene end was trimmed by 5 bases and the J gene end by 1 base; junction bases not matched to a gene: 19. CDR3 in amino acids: CALGLLRGIRRGKRTDKLIF. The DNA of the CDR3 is TGTGCTCTTGGGTTACTAAGGGGGATACGCAGGGGAAAACGCACCGATAAACTCATCTTT.

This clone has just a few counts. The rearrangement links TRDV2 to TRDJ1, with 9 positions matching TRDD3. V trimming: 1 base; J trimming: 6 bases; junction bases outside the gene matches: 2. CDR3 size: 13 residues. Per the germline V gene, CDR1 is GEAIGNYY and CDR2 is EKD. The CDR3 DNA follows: TGTGCCTGTGACACAAGGGGGATACATAAACTCATCTTT. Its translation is CACDTRGIHKLIF.

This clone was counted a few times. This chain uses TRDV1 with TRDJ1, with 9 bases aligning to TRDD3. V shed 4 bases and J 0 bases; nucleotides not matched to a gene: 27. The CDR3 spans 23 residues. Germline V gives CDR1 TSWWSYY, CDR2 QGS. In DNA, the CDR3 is TGTGCTCTTGGGGGTCGATATTCCTATAAGTCACTGGGGATACGGGGGTACACCGATAAACTCATCTTT. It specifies CALGGRYSYKSLGIRGYTDKLIF.

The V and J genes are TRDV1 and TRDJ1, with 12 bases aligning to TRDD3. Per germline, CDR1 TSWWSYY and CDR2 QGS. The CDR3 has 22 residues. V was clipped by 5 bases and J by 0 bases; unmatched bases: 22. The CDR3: CALGTKGLSYWGIPQYTDKLIF. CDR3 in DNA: TGTGCTCTTGGGACAAAGGGCCTATCGTACTGGGGGATACCCCAGTACACCGATAAACTCATCTTT.

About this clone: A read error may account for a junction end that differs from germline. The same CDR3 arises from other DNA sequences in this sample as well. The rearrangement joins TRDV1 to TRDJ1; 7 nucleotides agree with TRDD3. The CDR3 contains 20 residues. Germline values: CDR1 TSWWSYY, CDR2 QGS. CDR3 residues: CALGGNGPYGGGPDTDKLIF. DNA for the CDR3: TGTGCACTTGGGGGGAACGGGCCGTACGGTGGGGGACCTGACACCGATAAACTCATCTTT.

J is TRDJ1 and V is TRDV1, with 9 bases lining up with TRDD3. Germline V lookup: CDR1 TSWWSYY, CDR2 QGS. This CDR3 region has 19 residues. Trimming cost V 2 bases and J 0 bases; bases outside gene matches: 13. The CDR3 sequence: CALGERGGHWGTYTDKLIF. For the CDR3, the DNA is TGTGCTCTTGGGGAAAGGGGCGGGCACTGGGGGACCTACACCGATAAACTCATCTTT.

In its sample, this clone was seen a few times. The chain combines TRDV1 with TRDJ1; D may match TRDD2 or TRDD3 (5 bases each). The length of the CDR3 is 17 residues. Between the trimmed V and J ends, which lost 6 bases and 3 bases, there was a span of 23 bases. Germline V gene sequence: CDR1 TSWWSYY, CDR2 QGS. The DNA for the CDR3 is TGTGCTCTTGGACCAACCTACTCAAAGGGGGTCCCCGATAAACTCATCTTT. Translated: CALGPTYSKGVPDKLIF.

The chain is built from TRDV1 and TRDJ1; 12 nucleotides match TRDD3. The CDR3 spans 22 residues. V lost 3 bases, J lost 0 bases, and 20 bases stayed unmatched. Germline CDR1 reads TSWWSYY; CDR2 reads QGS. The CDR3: CALGDLGLPTRLGDTHTDKLIF. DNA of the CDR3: TGTGCTCTTGGGGATCTCGGCCTTCCTACCCGACTGGGGGATACTCACACCGATAAACTCATCTTT.

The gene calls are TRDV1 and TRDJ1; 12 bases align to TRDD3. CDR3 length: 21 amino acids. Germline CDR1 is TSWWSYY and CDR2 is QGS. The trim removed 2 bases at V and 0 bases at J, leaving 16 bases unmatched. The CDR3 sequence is CALGESLPFSGGYGYTDKLIF. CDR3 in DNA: TGTGCTCTTGGGGAATCACTTCCTTTCTCTGGGGGATACGGGTACACCGATAAACTCATCTTT.

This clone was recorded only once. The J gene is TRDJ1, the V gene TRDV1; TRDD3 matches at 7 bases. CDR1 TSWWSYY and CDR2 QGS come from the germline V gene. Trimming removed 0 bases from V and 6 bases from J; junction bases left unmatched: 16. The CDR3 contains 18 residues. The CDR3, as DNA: TGTGCTCTTGGGGAACTTACTACGACTGGGGCTGCGCTCAATAAACTCATCTTT. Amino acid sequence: CALGELTTTGAALNKLIF.

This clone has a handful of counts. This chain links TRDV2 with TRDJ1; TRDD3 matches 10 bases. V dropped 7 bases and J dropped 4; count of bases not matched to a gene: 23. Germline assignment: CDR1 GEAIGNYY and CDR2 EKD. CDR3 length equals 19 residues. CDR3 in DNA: TGTGCCTGGGAGAGTTCCCTTCCACTGGGGGATCCCCGGGGCGATAAACTCATCTTT. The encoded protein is CAWESSLPLGDPRGDKLIF.

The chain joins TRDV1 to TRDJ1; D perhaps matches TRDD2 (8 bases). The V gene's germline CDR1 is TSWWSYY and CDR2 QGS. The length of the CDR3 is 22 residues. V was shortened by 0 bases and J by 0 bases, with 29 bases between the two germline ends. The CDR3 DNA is TGTGCTCTTGGGGAACTGGCCCTTCCTAGGGGGTACTGGGGATCTTACACCGATAAACTCATCTTT. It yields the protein CALGELALPRGYWGSYTDKLIF.

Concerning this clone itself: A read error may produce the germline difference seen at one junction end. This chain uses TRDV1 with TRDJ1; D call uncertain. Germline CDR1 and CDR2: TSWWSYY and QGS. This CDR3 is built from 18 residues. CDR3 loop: CALGEPEGDSPYTDNLIF. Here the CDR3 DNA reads TGTGCTCTTGGGGAACCCGAGGGTGATTCGCCGTACACCGATAACCTCATCTTT.

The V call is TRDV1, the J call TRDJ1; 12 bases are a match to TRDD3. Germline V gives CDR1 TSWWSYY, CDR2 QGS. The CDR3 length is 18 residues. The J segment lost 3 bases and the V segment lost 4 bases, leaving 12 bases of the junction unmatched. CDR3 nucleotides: TGTGCTCTTGGGGGGGTCCATGGGGACTGGGGGATACCCGATAAACTCATCTTT. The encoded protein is CALGGVHGDWGIPDKLIF.

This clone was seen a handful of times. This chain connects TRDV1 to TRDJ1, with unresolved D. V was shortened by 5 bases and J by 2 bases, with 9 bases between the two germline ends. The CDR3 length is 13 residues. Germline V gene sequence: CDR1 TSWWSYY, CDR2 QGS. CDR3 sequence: CALGWHGTDKLIF. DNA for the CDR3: TGTGCTCTTGGGTGGCACGGTACCGATAAACTCATCTTT.

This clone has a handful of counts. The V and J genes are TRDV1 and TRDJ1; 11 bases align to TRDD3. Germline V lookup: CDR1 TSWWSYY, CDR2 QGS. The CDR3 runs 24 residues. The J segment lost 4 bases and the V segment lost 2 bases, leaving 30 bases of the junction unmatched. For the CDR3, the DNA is TGTGCTCTTGGGGAATCCCTTCCCAGTTTTAGCGAGTACTGGGGGATATGGCACATCGATAAACTCATCTTT. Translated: CALGESLPSFSEYWGIWHIDKLIF.

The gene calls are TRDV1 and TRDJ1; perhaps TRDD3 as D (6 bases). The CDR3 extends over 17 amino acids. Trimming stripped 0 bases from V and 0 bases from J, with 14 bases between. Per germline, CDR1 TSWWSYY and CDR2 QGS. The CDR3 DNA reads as TGTGCTCTTGGGGAACTCTGGGGTGGGGGTTACACCGATAAACTCATCTTT. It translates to CALGELWGGGYTDKLIF.

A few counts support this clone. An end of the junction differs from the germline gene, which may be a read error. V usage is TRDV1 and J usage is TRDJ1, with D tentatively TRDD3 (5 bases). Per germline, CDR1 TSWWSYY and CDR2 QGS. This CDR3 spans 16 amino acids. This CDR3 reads CALGELGGGYTNKLIF. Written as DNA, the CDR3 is TGTGCTCTTGGGGAACTAGGGGGTGGGTACACCAATAAACTCATCTTT.

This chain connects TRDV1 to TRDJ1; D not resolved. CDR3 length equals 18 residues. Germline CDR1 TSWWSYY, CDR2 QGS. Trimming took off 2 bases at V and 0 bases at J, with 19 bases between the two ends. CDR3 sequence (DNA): TGTGCTCTTGGGGAATCCCATTTACAGGATCGACACACCGATAAACTCATCTTT. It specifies CALGESHLQDRHTDKLIF.

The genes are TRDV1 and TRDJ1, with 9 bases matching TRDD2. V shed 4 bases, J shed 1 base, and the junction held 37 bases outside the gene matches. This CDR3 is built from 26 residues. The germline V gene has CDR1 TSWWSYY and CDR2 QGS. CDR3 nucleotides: TGTGCTCTTGGGGCCCCCCGCCTTCCTACGGCCTTGGCGGGGGGAACGGTGTTGTTGAGCACCGATAAACTCATCTTT. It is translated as CALGAPRLPTALAGGTVLLSTDKLIF.

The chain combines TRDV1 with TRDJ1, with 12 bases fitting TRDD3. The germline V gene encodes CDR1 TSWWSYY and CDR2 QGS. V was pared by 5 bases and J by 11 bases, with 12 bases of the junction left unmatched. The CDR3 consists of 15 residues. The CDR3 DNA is TGTGCTCTTGGGAACCGCCGGACTGGGGGATACTGTCTCATCTTT. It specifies CALGNRRTGGYCLIF.

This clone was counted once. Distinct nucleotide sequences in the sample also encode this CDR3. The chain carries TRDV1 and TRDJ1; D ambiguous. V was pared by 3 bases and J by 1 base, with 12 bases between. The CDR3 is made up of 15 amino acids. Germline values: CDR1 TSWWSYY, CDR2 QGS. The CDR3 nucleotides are TGTGCTCTTGGGGATCATCGGGTTGGCACCGATAAACTCATCTTT. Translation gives CALGDHRVGTDKLIF.

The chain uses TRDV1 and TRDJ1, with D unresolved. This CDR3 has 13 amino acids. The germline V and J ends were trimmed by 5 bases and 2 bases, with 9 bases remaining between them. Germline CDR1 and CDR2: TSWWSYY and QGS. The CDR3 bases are TGTGCTCTTGGGCCACGGGAAACCGATAAACTCATCTTT. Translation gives CALGPRETDKLIF.

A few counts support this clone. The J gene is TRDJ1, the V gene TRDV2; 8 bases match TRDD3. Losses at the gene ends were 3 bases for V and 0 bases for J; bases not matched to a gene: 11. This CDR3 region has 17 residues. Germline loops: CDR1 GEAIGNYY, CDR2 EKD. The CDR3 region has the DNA TGTGCCTGTGACTCCTCCGTACTGGGGGTCAACACCGATAAACTCATCTTT. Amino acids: CACDSSVLGVNTDKLIF.

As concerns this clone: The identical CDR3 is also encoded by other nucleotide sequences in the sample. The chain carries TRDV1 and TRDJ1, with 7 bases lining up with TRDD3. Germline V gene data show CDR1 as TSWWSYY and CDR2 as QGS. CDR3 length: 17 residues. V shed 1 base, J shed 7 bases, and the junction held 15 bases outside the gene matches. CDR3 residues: CALGEPWLGGPSGKLIF. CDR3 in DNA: TGTGCTCTTGGGGAACCATGGCTGGGGGGTCCGAGCGGTAAACTCATCTTT.

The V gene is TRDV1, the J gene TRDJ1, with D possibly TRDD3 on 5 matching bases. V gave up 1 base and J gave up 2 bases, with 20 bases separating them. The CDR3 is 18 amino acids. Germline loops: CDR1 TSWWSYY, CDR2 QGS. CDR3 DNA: TGTGCTCTTGGGGAACGTTGCCGTCGCTGGGAACTAACCGATAAACTCATCTTT. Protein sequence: CALGERCRRWELTDKLIF.